This T cell receptor beta chain derives from a study of cytomegalovirus exposure and HLA in healthy donors. Whole-study context: In a later analysis, it was reported that the roughly 120 validation repertoires had been produced on the same platform as the 700 or so repertoires belonging to the first cohort. Study-wide results and caveats: A subsequent analysis found that TCR clusters from the first cohort also tended to co-occur in the 120 or so validation repertoires, with 90% to 95% of cluster scores above 0. The listing of roughly 160 TCR beta chains classed them as cytomegalovirus-associated.

The protocol was immunoSEQ multiplex PCR, while the TCRdb copy is restricted to in-frame clones and leaves out a portion. The data show 150,000 to 200,000 clones, around 85% seen once. On this clone: Its cognate antigen is unknown.

The source of this sequence is a man aged 18 to 30 in good health and CMV-seropositive. The sample consisted of PBMCs.

CDR3 region: CASSEAPGKTGGIKFSPLHF. CDR3 in DNA: TGTGCCAGCAGTGAAGCGCCGGGGAAGACAGGGGGCATCAAGTTTTCACCCCTCCACTTT. The chain links TRBV6-1 to TRBJ1-6; TRBD1 matches at 10 bases. V lost 0 bases to trimming and J lost 9 bases; unmatched junction nucleotides: 17. There are 20 residues in the CDR3. Germline values: CDR1 MNHNS, CDR2 SASEGT.